This TCR beta chain was captured by sequencing in a study of cytomegalovirus exposure and HLA in healthy donors. Libraries were prepared by immunoSEQ multiplex PCR; TCRdb keeps only in-frame clonotypes and omits some of them. Of approximately 260,000 clones in the sample, 75% to 90% were seen once. Donors were drawn from the approximately 120-subject validation cohort, separate from the approximately 700-subject first cohort. This CDR3 comprises 13 residues. The V call is TRBV21-1, the J call TRBJ2-2; TRBD1 reflects the table's D call only, with no check against the DNA. TRBV21-1 is given as a pseudogene. The sequence came from a woman aged 30 to 39 in good health and CMV-seropositive. The sequenced material came from PBMCs. This CDR3 is CASPHKNTGELFF. The CDR3, as DNA: TGTGCCAGCCCTCACAAGAACACCGGGGAGCTGTTTTTT.